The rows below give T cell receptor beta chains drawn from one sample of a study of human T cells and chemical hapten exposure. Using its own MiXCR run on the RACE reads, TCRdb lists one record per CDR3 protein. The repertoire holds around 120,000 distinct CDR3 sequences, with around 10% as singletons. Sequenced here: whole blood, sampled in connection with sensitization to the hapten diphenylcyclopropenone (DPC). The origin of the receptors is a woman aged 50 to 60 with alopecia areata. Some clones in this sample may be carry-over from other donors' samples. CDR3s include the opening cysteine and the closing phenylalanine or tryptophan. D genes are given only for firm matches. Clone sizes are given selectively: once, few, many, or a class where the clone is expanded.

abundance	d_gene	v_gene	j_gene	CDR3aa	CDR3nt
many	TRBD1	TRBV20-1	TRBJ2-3	CSARIGGSSDTQYF	TGCAGTGCTAGAATAGGGGGCAGCTCAGATACGCAGTATTTT
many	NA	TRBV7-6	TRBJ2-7	CASSLELSDEQYF	TGTGCCAGCAGCTTGGAGCTCTCAGACGAGCAGTACTTC
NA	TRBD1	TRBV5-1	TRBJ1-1	CASSLVGQGGDTEAFF	TGCGCCAGCAGCTTGGTGGGACAGGGCGGGGACACTGAAGCTTTCTTT
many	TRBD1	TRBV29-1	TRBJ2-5	CSVDRGSQETQYF	TGCAGCGTCGACAGGGGGTCCCAAGAGACCCAGTACTTC
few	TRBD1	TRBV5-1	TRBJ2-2	CASSSTGGNTGELFF	TGCGCCAGCAGCTCGACAGGGGGCAACACCGGGGAGCTGTTTTTT
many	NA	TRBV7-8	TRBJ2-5	CASSVTGTLRYQETQYF	TGTGCCAGCAGCGTCACCGGGACACTGCGGTACCAAGAGACCCAGTACTTC
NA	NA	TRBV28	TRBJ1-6	CASSFVVGARRSPLHF	TGTGCCAGCAGCTTCGTGGTGGGGGCCAGGAGGTCACCCCTCCACTTT
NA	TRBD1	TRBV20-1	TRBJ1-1	CSPRAGGTEAFF	TGCAGCCCGAGGGCAGGGGGCACTGAAGCTTTCTTT
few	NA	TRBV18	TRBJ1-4	CASSRGPSTNEKLFF	TGTGCCAGCTCACGAGGGCCCTCAACTAATGAAAAGCTGTTTTTT
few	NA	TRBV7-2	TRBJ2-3	CASSPRQPSTDTQYF	TGTGCCAGCAGCCCCCGACAGCCTAGCACAGATACGCAGTATTTT
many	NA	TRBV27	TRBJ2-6	CASSLKSSSGANVLTF	TGTGCCAGCAGTTTAAAGAGCTCCTCTGGGGCCAACGTCCTGACTTTC
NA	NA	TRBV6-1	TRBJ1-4	CASRPGGVEKLFF	TGTGCCAGCAGACCCGGCGGTGTTGAAAAACTGTTTTTT
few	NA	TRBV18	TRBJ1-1	CASTKGQLNTEAFF	TGTGCCAGCACAAAGGGGCAGTTGAACACTGAAGCTTTCTTT
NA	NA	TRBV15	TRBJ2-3	CATSRDGLNTDTQYF	TGTGCCACCAGCAGAGATGGGCTTAACACAGATACGCAGTATTTT
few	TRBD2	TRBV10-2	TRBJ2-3	CASRGIAGVADTQYF	TGCGCCAGCAGGGGGATAGCGGGAGTTGCTGATACGCAGTATTTT
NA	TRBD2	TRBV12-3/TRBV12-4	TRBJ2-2	CASSQRPGTRSGELFF	TGTGCCAGCAGTCAAAGGCCCGGGACTAGGTCCGGGGAGCTGTTTTTT
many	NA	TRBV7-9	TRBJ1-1	CASSPGQTISLNTEAFF	TGTGCCAGCAGCCCAGGACAGACAATAAGCTTGAACACTGAAGCTTTCTTT
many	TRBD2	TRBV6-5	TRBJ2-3	CASSQLAGALTDTQYF	TGTGCCAGCAGTCAATTAGCGGGGGCCCTCACAGATACGCAGTATTTT
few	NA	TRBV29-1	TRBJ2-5	CSVDRPGEQETQYF	TGCAGCGTAGATAGACCGGGGGAGCAAGAGACCCAGTACTTC
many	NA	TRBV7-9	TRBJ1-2	CASSLGSGPTVVGYTF	TGTGCCAGCAGCTTAGGGTCCGGGCCCACGGTAGTAGGCTACACCTTC
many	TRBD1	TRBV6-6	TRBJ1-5	CASGTANQPQHF	TGTGCCAGCGGGACAGCGAATCAGCCCCAGCATTTT
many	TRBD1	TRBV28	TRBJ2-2	CASSLGGQGSGELFF	TGTGCCAGCAGTTTAGGCGGACAGGGTTCCGGGGAGCTGTTTTTT
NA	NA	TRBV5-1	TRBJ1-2	CASSAGSSSGYTF	TGCGCCAGCAGCGCCGGATCCTCCTCCGGCTACACCTTC
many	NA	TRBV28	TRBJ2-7	CASSRFQWSSYEQYF	TGTGCCAGCAGTCGGTTCCAATGGAGCTCCTACGAGCAGTACTTC
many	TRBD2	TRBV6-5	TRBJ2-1	CASSYGLAGGVSYNEQFF	TGTGCCAGCAGTTACGGACTAGCGGGAGGGGTTTCCTACAATGAGCAGTTCTTC
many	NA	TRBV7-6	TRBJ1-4	CASSFRNEKLFF	TGTGCCAGCAGCTTCAGGAACGAAAAACTGTTTTTT
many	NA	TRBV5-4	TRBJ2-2	CASSPAGGELFF	TGTGCCAGCAGCCCCGCCGGCGGGGAGCTGTTTTTT
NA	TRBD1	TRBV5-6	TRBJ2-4	CASSLASGGHIQYF	TGTGCCAGCAGCTTGGCGTCAGGGGGACACATTCAGTACTTC
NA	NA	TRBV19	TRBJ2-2	CASSIDRKNTGELFF	TGTGCCAGTAGTATAGACAGAAAGAACACCGGGGAGCTGTTTTTT
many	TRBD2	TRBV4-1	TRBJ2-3	CASSLLAEPNTDTQYF	TGCGCCAGCAGCCTGCTAGCGGAGCCTAACACAGATACGCAGTATTTT
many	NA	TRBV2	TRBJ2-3	CASSEEGLSTDTQYF	TGTGCCAGCAGTGAGGAGGGTCTTAGCACAGATACGCAGTATTTT
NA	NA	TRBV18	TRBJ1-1	CASSPRSPGTNTEAFF	TGTGCCAGCTCACCTCGAAGTCCAGGGACCAACACTGAAGCTTTCTTT
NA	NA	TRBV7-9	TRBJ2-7	CASSFRGDEQYF	TGTGCCAGCAGCTTCCGGGGCGACGAGCAGTACTTC
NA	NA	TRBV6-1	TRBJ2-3	CASSEIGRSSGRTDTQYF	TGTGCCAGCAGTGAAATTGGTCGGTCGAGCGGACGCACAGATACGCAGTATTTT
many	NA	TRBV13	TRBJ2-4	CASSSSDLLGEESKNIQYF	TGTGCCAGCAGCTCTAGTGACCTCCTAGGAGAGGAGTCCAAAAACATTCAGTACTTC
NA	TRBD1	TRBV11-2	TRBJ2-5	CASSTYRGRAETQYF	TGTGCCAGCAGCACGTACAGGGGGCGCGCAGAGACCCAGTACTTC
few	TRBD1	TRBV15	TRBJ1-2	CATSTIQGDPGFDGYTF	TGTGCCACCAGCACAATACAGGGGGACCCTGGATTCGATGGCTACACCTTC
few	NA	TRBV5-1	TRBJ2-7	CASSPQGSYEQYF	TGCGCCAGCAGCCCCCAGGGAAGCTACGAGCAGTACTTC
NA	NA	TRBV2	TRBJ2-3	CASSGLVNTDTQYF	TGTGCCAGCAGTGGACTAGTCAACACAGATACGCAGTATTTT
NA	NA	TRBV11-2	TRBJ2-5	CASSQPLRDLETQYF	TGTGCCAGCAGCCAACCGTTACGGGACTTAGAGACCCAGTACTTC
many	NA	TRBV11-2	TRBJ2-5	CASAGSSAQETQYF	TGTGCCAGCGCGGGAAGCAGCGCCCAAGAGACCCAGTACTTC
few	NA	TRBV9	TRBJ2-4	CASSVGDGKNIQYF	TGTGCCAGCAGCGTGGGGGACGGAAAAAACATTCAGTACTTC
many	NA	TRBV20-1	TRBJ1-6	CSATPVEGIGPYNSPLHF	TGCAGTGCTACACCCGTGGAGGGAATAGGGCCCTATAATTCACCCCTCCACTTT
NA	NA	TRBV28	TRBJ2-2	CASRRNTGELFF	TGTGCCAGCAGAAGAAACACCGGGGAGCTGTTTTTT
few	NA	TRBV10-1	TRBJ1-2	CASSGAGNGYTF	TGCGCCAGCAGTGGAGCCGGGAATGGCTACACCTTC
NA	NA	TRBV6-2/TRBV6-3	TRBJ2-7	CASSPASEQYF	TGTGCCAGCAGCCCTGCGAGTGAGCAGTACTTC
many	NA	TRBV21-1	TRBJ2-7	CASSPVRVPLYEQYF	TGTGCCAGCAGCCCTGTGCGGGTCCCGCTTTACGAGCAGTACTTC
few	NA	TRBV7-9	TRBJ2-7	CASQSVSYEQYF	TGTGCCAGTCAATCAGTCTCCTACGAGCAGTACTTC
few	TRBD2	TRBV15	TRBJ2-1	CATSRGLARRYNEQFF	TGTGCCACCAGCAGAGGACTAGCGCGTCGCTACAATGAGCAGTTCTTC
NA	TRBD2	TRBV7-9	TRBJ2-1	CASSLALAGVGEQFF	TGTGCCAGCAGCTTAGCACTAGCGGGAGTCGGTGAGCAGTTCTTC
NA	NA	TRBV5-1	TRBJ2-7	CASSFLGAAYEQYF	TGCGCCAGCAGCTTCCTCGGTGCCGCCTACGAGCAGTACTTC
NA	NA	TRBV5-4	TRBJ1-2	CASSPDWAGGGYTF	TGTGCCAGCAGCCCGGACTGGGCAGGAGGAGGCTACACCTTC
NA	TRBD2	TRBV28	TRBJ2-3	CASRTSGRLGDTQYF	TGTGCCAGCAGGACTAGCGGGAGATTGGGAGATACGCAGTATTTT